The 16 T cell receptor beta chains reported below all come from one sample, sequenced in a study of T cell responses to AZD1222 COVID-19 vaccine (dated by TCRdb to the early 2020s). In light of the paper, this sample's time point label describes: baseline before first vaccination. The library was obtained by the immunoSEQ multiplex PCR assay. TCRdb re-hosts the immuneACCESS table, in-frame sequences only. Its copies lack some clones; in the studies checked, an unresolved V gene accounts for under half of them, and the cause for the rest is not known. In all, the sample holds around 150,000 clones, and around 90% of those were seen once. 1.9% of the sample goes to the ten largest clones. The specimen comprised peripheral blood, sampled on day 0 of AZD1222 vaccination. The receptors derive from an adult in good health.

This chain connects TRBV6-1 to TRBJ2-2; TRBD1 is a possible D gene (6 bases). Trimming removed 3 bases at V and 3 bases at J, with 8 bases between. The CDR3 contains 14 residues. The V gene's germline CDR1 is MNHNS and CDR2 SASEGT. The CDR3: CASSDSGDTGELFF. The CDR3 nucleotides read TGTGCCAGCAGTGATTCAGGGGACACCGGGGAGCTGTTTTTT.

V gene TRBV11-2 combines with J gene TRBJ2-5; D call uncertain. The ends were cut back, 3 bases at V and 5 bases at J, with 13 bases in the middle. From germline, CDR1 is SGHAT and CDR2 FQNNGV. This CDR3 contains 14 residues. CDR3: CASSFNDPRETQYF. For the CDR3, the DNA is TGTGCCAGCAGCTTTAACGATCCGAGGGAGACCCAGTACTTC.

This chain uses TRBV6-5 with TRBJ1-1; D might be TRBD1 (5 bases). Germline-derived CDR1 and CDR2 are MNHEY and SVGAGI. The CDR3 has 13 amino acids. The V gene lost 2 bases and the J gene lost 4 bases, with 8 bases spanning the gap. The CDR3 here is CASSYGQGTEAFF. The CDR3 nucleotides read TGTGCCAGCAGTTACGGCCAGGGCACTGAAGCTTTCTTT.

This sequence joins TRBV7-2 and TRBJ1-2; D call uncertain. Germline values: CDR1 SGHTA, CDR2 FQGNSA. The CDR3 contains 16 residues. Between the trimmed V and J ends, which lost 5 bases and 7 bases, there was a span of 23 bases. CDR3 DNA sequence: TGTGCCAGCAGCCATTCCGCAGGCCAGACGATGGCTGGCTACACCTTC. Translation: CASSHSAGQTMAGYTF.

The chain couples TRBV5-6 to TRBJ2-1, with TRBD2 matching 8 bases. Germline V gives CDR1 SGHDT, CDR2 YYEEEE. This CDR3 is built from 16 residues. V lost 6 bases to trimming and J lost 4 bases; unmatched junction nucleotides: 12. The CDR3 reads CASTIEPGLGYNEQFF. CDR3 bases: TGTGCCAGCACCATCGAACCGGGACTAGGGTACAATGAGCAGTTCTTC.

The chain couples TRBV13 to TRBJ2-1; 7 positions agree with TRBD1. J gave up 3 bases and V 8 bases, and 7 bases lay outside the gene matches. Germline CDR1 is PRHDT and CDR2 is FYEKMQ (reference sequence). The CDR3 is made up of 14 amino acids. In DNA, the CDR3 is TGTGCCAGCCGAGGACAGGAAAACTACAATGAGCAGTTCTTC. Translated, it gives CASRGQENYNEQFF.

This rearrangement joins TRBV18 to TRBJ1-5; possible D gene TRBD1, 6 bases. The CDR3 covers 16 residues. V was shortened by 3 bases and J by 1 base, with 13 bases between the two germline ends. Germline V gene lookup returns CDR1 KGHSH and CDR2 LQKENI. CDR3 sequence: CASSPPGHGSNQPQHF. CDR3 nucleotides: TGTGCCAGCTCACCTCCGGGACACGGCAGCAATCAGCCCCAGCATTTT.

This chain uses TRBV5-1 with TRBJ1-5, with 9 positions matching TRBD1. Per germline, CDR1 SGHRS and CDR2 YFSETQ. V was pared by 0 bases and J by 3 bases, with 4 bases of the junction left unmatched. The CDR3 spans 16 residues. The CDR3 spells CASSLGGTGPNQPQHF. The CDR3 DNA reads TGCGCCAGCAGCTTGGGAGGGACAGGGCCCAATCAGCCCCAGCATTTT.

The V call is TRBV4-3, the J call TRBJ1-6; D uncertain. The germline CDR1 and CDR2 sequences are LGHNA and YSLEER. The CDR3 covers 16 residues. V was clipped by 2 bases and J by 6 bases, with 14 bases between them. CDR3 nucleotides: TGCGCCAGCAGCCAAAGAGGTGGACTGACTAATTCACCCCTCCACTTT. It codes for CASSQRGGLTNSPLHF.

The chain uses TRBV6-2 or TRBV6-3 and TRBJ1-5; a weak D match, TRBD1 (5 bases). The germline gives CDR1 MNHEY, CDR2 SVGEGT. V was cut by 0 bases and J by 7 bases, with 16 bases left in between. The CDR3 extends over 16 amino acids. The CDR3 loop reads CASSYSINLEGQPQHF. CDR3 DNA sequence: TGTGCCAGCAGTTACTCGATCAATCTGGAGGGGCAGCCCCAGCATTTT.

This clone was recorded once. The chain uses TRBV7-2 and TRBJ1-1; no definite D call. Germline CDR1 reads SGHTA; CDR2 reads FQGNSA. V lost 2 bases to trimming and J lost 1 base, with 11 bases between them. This CDR3 is 15 amino acids long. DNA for the CDR3: TGTGCCAGCAGCTTAAGTCCAGGCCCGAACACTGAAGCTTTCTTT. Its protein product is CASSLSPGPNTEAFF.

This chain joins TRBV7-2 and TRBJ1-6; D is undetermined. Deletions cut 1 base from V and 5 bases from J, with 6 bases between. The CDR3 extends over 14 amino acids. Germline V lookup: CDR1 SGHTA, CDR2 FQGNSA. The CDR3 here is CASSLGRNNSPLHF. The CDR3 nucleotides are TGTGCCAGCAGCTTAGGCAGAAATAATTCACCCCTCCACTTT.

CDR3 protein: CASSYSGGPNQPQHF. CDR3 nucleotides: TGTGCCAGCAGTTACTCCGGGGGCCCCAATCAGCCCCAGCATTTT. The chain recombines TRBV6-5 with TRBJ1-5; D might be TRBD1 (6 bases). The germline CDR1 and CDR2 sequences are MNHEY and SVGAGI. The V and J ends lost 0 bases and 3 bases respectively, with 9 bases between them. The CDR3 spans 15 residues.

The chain combines TRBV30 with TRBJ1-1; D is ambiguous. From germline, CDR1 is GTSNPN and CDR2 SVGIG (reference sequence). Trimming removed 2 bases at V and 4 bases at J, with 14 bases between. There are 14 residues in the CDR3. CDR3: CAWSRINRRTEAFF. CDR3 DNA: TGTGCCTGGAGTCGGATCAACCGACGCACTGAAGCTTTCTTT.

The rearrangement uses TRBV3-1 (or the pseudogene TRBV3-2) and TRBJ2-3; the match to TRBD2 covers 7 bases. V dropped 1 base and J dropped 15; count of bases not matched to a gene: 10. Germline-derived CDR1 and CDR2 are LGHDT and YNNKEL (reference sequence). The CDR3 runs 13 residues. CDR3 nucleotide sequence: TGTGCCAGCAGCCAAGTTGGCACTAGCGTACAATATTTT. The encoded protein is CASSQVGTSVQYF.

This chain links TRBV5-4 with TRBJ2-4; 8 bases align to TRBD2. V shed 9 bases, J shed 3 bases, and the junction held 5 bases outside the gene matches. This CDR3 has 13 residues. Germline assignment: CDR1 SGHNT and CDR2 YYREEE (reference sequence). CDR3 protein: CAMCRGGKNIQYF. CDR3 DNA sequence: TGTGCCATGTGTCGGGGGGGCAAAAACATTCAGTACTTC.